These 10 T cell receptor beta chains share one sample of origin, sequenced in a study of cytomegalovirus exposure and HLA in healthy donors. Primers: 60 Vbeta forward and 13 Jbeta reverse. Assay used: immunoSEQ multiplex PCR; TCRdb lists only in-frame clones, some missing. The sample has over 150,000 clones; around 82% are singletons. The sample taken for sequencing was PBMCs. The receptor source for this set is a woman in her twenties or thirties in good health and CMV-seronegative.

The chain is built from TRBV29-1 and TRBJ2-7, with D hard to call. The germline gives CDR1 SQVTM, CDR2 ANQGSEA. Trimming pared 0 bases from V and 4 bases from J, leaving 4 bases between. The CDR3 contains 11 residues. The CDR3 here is CSVEDRYEQYF. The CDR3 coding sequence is TGCAGCGTTGAAGATCGGTACGAGCAGTACTTC.

The CDR3 reads CASSLAVRKTEAFF. DNA for the CDR3: TGCGCCAGCAGCTTGGCCGTGCGGAAAACTGAAGCTTTCTTT. V and J are TRBV5-1 and TRBJ1-1; D remains unclear. The CDR3 covers 14 residues. The germline gives CDR1 SGHRS, CDR2 YFSETQ. Between the trimmed V and J ends, which lost 0 bases and 5 bases, there was a span of 11 bases. The full variable domain, completed using reference TRBV5-1 and TRBJ1-1, is KAGVTQTPRYLIKTRGQQVTLSCSPISGHRSVSWYQQTPGQGLQFLFEYFSETQRNKGNFPGRFSGRQFSNSRSEMNVSTLELGDSALYLCASSLAVRKTEAFFGQGTRLTVV.

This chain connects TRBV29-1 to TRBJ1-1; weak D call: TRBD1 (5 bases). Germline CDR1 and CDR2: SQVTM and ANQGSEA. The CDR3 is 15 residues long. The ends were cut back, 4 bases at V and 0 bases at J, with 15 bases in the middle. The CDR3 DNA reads TGCAGCGTTGTCAGGGTTCGTGGTATGAACACTGAAGCTTTCTTT. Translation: CSVVRVRGMNTEAFF.

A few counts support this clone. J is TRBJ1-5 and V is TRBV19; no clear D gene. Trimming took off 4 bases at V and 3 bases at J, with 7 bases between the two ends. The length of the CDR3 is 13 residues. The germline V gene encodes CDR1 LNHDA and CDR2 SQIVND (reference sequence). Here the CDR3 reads CASSRADNQPQHF. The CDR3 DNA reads TGTGCCAGTAGTAGGGCAGACAATCAGCCCCAGCATTTT.

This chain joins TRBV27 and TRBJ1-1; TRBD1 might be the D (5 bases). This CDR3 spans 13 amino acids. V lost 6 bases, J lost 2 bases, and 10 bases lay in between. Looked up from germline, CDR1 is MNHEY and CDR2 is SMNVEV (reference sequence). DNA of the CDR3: TGTGCCAGCAGAAGGAGGGGTAACACTGAAGCTTTCTTT. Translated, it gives CASRRRGNTEAFF.

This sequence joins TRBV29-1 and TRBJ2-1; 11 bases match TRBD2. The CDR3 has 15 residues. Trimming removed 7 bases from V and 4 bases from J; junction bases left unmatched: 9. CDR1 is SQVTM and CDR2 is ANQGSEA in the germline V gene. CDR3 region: CSACTGTSGYNEQFF. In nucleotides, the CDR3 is TGCAGCGCCTGCACCGGGACTAGCGGATACAATGAGCAGTTCTTC.

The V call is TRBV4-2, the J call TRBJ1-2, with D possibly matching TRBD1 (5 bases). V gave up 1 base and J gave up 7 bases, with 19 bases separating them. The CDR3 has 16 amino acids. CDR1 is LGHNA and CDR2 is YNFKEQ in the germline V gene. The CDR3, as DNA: TGTGCCAGCAGCCAAGCCCAGGGTAGCTTTGTTAGTGGCTACACCTTC. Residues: CASSQAQGSFVSGYTF.

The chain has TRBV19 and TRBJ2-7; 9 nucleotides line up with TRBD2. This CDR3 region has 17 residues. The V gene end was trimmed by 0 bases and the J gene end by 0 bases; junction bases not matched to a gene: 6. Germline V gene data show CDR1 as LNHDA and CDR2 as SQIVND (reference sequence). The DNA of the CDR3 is TGTGCCAGTAGTATAGACCGCAGTAGCGGGAGCTCCTACGAGCAGTACTTC. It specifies CASSIDRSSGSSYEQYF.

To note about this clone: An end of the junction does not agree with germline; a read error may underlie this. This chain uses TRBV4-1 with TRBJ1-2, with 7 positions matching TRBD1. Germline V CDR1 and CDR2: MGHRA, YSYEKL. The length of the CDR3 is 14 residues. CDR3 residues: CASSRQGSGYGYPF. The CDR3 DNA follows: TGCGCCAGCAGCCGACAGGGAAGTGGCTATGGCTACCCCTTC.

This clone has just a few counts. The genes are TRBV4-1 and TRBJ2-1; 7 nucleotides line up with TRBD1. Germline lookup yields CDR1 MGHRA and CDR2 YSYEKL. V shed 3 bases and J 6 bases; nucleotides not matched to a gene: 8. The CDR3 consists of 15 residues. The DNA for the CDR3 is TGCGCCAGCAGCCAGACAGGGAGATTCGGCAATGAGCAGTTCTTC. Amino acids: CASSQTGRFGNEQFF.